These 7 T cell receptor beta chains share one sample of origin, sequenced in a study of identical twins (TCRdb year 2016). The library was prepared using 5' RACE. TCRdb names Illumina HiSeq 2000 as the instrument used. TCRdb reanalyzed the raw reads on its own, using fastp at Q25 for trimming and MiXCR for clone calling, and kept in-frame beta chains. Under each unique CDR3 protein, matching rows form one entry showing the most common genes and DNA. Counted in this sample were 500,000 or so distinct CDR3 sequences; roughly 13% of them appeared once. The ten most abundant clones make up more than 0.8% of the sample. These same records also appear under a second study, on yellow fever vaccine responses in identical twins.

The sequenced sample consisted of CD4+ T cells sorted from blood. The source of these receptors is a woman aged 18-35 years in good health.

A few counts support this clonotype. The V call is TRBV6-2 or TRBV6-3, the J call TRBJ2-1; 13 positions match TRBD2. V was clipped by 7 bases and J by 9 bases; unmatched bases: 9. This CDR3 is built from 15 residues. Germline V gene sequence: CDR1 MNHEY, CDR2 SVGEGT. The chain's CDR3 is CASTAGGLAGREQFF. Written as DNA, the CDR3 is TGTGCCAGCACCGCCGGGGGACTAGCGGGACGTGAGCAGTTCTTC.

In its sample, this clonotype was seen a few times. The genes are TRBV29-1 and TRBJ1-6; D remains unclear. The germline V and J ends were trimmed by 4 bases and 8 bases, with 6 bases remaining between them. Germline CDR1 is SQVTM and CDR2 is ANQGSEA. The CDR3 extends over 11 amino acids. CDR3 amino acids: CSVGPDSPLHF. The CDR3, as DNA: TGCAGCGTTGGACCGGATTCACCCCTCCACTTT.

The V gene is TRBV5-1, the J gene TRBJ2-5; the D gene could be TRBD1 or TRBD2 (6 bases each). This CDR3 is built from 16 residues. The V gene lost 2 bases and the J gene lost 10 bases, with 24 bases spanning the gap. CDR1 SGHRS and CDR2 YFSETQ come from the germline V gene. CDR3 in amino acids: CASSFGTKRAGGDQYF. CDR3 in DNA: TGCGCCAGCAGCTTCGGGACAAAACGGGCCGGGGGAGACCAGTACTTC.

Remarks on this clonotype: Since no conserved phenylalanine or tryptophan closes the CDR3, a read error is the likely cause. This chain connects TRBV9 to TRBJ2-1, with 8 bases lining up with TRBD2. V dropped 1 base and J dropped 6; count of bases not matched to a gene: 3. The germline CDR1 and CDR2 sequences are SGDLS and YYNGEE. The CDR3 runs 14 residues. Here the CDR3 reads CASSVKAGVNEQFL. The DNA for the CDR3 is TGTGCCAGCAGCGTAAAAGCGGGGGTCAATGAGCAGTTCTTA.

The chain uses TRBV11-2 and TRBJ2-1; 7 bases fit TRBD2. The CDR3 contains 15 residues. V was clipped by 5 bases and J by 8 bases; unmatched bases: 12. Germline CDR1 is SGHAT and CDR2 is FQNNGV. The CDR3 sequence: CASSPMGGSVDEQFF. DNA for the CDR3: TGTGCCAGCAGCCCTATGGGCGGGAGTGTCGATGAGCAGTTCTTC.

This rearrangement joins TRBV6-5 to TRBJ2-5, with 12 bases fitting TRBD2. J gave up 4 bases and V 3 bases, and 15 bases lay outside the gene matches. The CDR3 extends over 19 amino acids. Per germline, CDR1 MNHEY and CDR2 SVGAGI. CDR3 sequence (DNA): TGTGCCAGCAGTTATTTTCCCCTAGCGGGAGGGCCGTTGATAGAGACCCAGTACTTC. It is translated as CASSYFPLAGGPLIETQYF.

This chain links TRBV12-5 with TRBJ2-1; 10 bases align to TRBD1. The germline V gene has CDR1 LGHNT and CDR2 FRNRAP. There are 15 residues in the CDR3. Trimming took 6 bases from V and 4 from J; bases not matched to a gene: 6. The CDR3 DNA is TGTGCTAGTGGACGCGGACAGGGGGTGTACAATGAGCAGTTCTTC. This translates into CASGRGQGVYNEQFF. Complete variable domain (other parts from reference TRBV12-5 and TRBJ2-1): DARVTQTPRHKVTEMGQEVTMRCQPILGHNTVFWYRQTMMQGLELLAYFRNRAPLDDSGMPKDRFSAEMPDATLATLKIQPSEPRDSAVYFCASGRGQGVYNEQFFGPGTRLTVL.